This TCR beta chain stems from a study of T cells after yellow fever vaccination. In the case of this clonotype: Antigen unknown. This could be a read error, since a much larger clone is one nucleotide away.

5'RACE template switching added a universal primer site and UMIs to TCR cDNA. One entry per CDR3 protein results from TCRdb running MiXCR on the 5' RACE reads. The sample has 250,000 or so distinct CDR3 sequences, about 7.1% seen once. From germline, CDR1 is SGHRS and CDR2 YFSETQ. The CDR3 runs to 16 residues. Overall study findings and caveats: Faster peaking, at day 5 versus 15, marked a secondary response that was weaker.

This sequence originates from a man aged 25-40 years who received the YFV17D yellow fever vaccine. The chain carries TRBV5-1 and TRBJ2-3, with TRBD2 as a possible D gene (5 bases). The sample consisted of CD4+ T cells sorted from PBMCs, taken 15 days after the yellow fever booster vaccination. CDR3 sequence reads: CPSSLSWVAGQDTQYF. CDR3 DNA sequence: TGCCCCAGCAGCTTGAGTTGGGTGGCGGGTCAAGATACGCAGTATTTT. The complete variable domain, with remaining parts taken from reference TRBV5-1 and TRBJ2-3, reads KAGVTQTPRYLIKTRGQQVTLSCSPISGHRSVSWYQQTPGQGLQFLFEYFSETQRNKGNFPGRFSGRQFSNSRSEMNVSTLELGDSALYLCPSSLSWVAGQDTQYFGPGTRLTVL.